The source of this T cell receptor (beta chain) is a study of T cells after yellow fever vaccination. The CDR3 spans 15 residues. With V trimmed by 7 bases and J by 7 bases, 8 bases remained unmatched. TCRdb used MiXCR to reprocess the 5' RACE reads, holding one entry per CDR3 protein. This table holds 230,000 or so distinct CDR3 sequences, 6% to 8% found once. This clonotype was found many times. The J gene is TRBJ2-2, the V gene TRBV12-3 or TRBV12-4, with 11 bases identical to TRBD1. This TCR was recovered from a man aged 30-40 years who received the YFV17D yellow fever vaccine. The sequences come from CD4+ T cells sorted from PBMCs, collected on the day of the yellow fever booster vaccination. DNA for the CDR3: TGTGCCAGCAAGCGGACAGGGGGCGAAGGCGGGGAGCTGTTTTTT. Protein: CASKRTGGEGGELFF.